This T cell receptor beta chain was captured in a study of T cell changes during pregnancy in multiple sclerosis. The method was immunoSEQ multiplex PCR; TCRdb's version includes in-frame clones alone and lacks a portion of them. Here the sample spans 60,000 or so clones, 70% to 90% being singletons. CDR1 and CDR2 (germline): LNHDA, SQIVND (reference sequence). The V and J ends lost 3 bases and 1 base, in that order; junction bases with no gene match: 12. The CDR3 runs to 18 residues. Here the sequenced sample was peripheral blood, taken in the first trimester of pregnancy. The chain carries TRBV19 and TRBJ2-3, with 8 bases aligning to TRBD1. The TCR was taken from a female donor in good health, enrolled as a control in a pregnancy study. The CDR3, as DNA: TGTGCCAGTAGTATTGGGACAGGATCGATAAGGGGCACAGATACGCAGTATTTT. Translated: CASSIGTGSIRGTDTQYF.